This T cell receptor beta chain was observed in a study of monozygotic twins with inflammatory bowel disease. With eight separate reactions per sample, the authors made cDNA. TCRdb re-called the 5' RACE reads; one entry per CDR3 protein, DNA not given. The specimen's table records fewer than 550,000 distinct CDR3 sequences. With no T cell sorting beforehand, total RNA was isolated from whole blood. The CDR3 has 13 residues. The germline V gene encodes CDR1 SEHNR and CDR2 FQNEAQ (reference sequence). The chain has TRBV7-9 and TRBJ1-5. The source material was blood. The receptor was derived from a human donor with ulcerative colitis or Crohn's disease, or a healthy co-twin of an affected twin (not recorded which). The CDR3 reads CASSGRDDQPQHF. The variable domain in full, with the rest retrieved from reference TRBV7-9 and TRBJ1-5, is DTGVSQNPRHKITKRGQNVTFRCDPISEHNRLYWYRQTLGQGPEFLTYFQNEAQLEKSRLLSDRFSAERPKGSFSTLEIQRTEQGDSAMYLCASSGRDDQPQHFGDGTRLSIL.